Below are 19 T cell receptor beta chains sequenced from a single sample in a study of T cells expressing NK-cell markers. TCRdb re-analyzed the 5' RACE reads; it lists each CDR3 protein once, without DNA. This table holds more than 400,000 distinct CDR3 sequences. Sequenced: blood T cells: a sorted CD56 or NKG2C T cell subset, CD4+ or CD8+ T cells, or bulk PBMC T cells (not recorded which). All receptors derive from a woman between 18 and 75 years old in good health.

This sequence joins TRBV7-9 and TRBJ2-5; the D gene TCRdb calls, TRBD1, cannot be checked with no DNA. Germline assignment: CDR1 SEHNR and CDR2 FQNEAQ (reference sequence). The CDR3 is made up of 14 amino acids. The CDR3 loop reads CASSPWTVQETQYF.

The CDR3 loop reads CASTMGTGELFF. This chain joins TRBV12-3 or TRBV12-4 and TRBJ2-2. CDR3 length: 12 residues.

CDR3: CASSLYGMETQYF. V usage is TRBV5-4 and J usage is TRBJ2-5. This CDR3 has 13 amino acids. CDR1 SGHNT and CDR2 YYREEE come from the germline V gene (reference sequence).

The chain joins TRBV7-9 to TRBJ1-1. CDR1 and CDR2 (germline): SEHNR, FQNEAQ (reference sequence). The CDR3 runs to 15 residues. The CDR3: CASSLDEGPNTEAFF.

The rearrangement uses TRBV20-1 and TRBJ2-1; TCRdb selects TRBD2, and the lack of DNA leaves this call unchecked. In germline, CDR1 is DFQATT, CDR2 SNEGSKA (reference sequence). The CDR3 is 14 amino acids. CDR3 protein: CSAQRGLAGNEQFF.

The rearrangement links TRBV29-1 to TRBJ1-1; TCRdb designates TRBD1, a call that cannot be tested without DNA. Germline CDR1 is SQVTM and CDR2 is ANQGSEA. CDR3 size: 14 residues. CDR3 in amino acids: CSVEFRQGGPEAFF. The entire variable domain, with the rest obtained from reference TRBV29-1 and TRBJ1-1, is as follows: SAVISQKPSRDICQRGTSLTIQCQVDSQVTMMFWYRQQPGQSLTLIATANQGSEATYESGFVIDKFPISRPNLTFSTLTVSNMSPEDSSIYLCSVEFRQGGPEAFFGQGTRLTVV.

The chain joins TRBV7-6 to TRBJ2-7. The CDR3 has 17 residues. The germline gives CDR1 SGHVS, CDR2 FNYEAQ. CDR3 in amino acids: CASSLGARWADSYEQYF.

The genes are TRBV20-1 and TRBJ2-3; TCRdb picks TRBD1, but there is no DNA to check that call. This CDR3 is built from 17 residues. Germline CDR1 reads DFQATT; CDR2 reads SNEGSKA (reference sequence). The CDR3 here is CSARLMSHRRSTDTQYF.

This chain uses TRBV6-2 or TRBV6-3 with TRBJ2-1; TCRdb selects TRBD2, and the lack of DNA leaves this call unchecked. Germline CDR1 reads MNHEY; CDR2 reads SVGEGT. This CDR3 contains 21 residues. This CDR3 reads CASSYTEGVLVYISSYNEQFF.

The chain's CDR3 is CASSLYPNTGELFF. The chain combines TRBV5-1 with TRBJ2-2. The CDR3 spans 14 residues. Germline V CDR1 and CDR2: SGHRS, YFSETQ.

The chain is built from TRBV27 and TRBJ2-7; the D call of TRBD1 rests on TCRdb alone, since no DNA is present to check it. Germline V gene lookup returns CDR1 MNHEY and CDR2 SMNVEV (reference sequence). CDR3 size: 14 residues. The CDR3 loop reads CASTPGQGVDEQYF.

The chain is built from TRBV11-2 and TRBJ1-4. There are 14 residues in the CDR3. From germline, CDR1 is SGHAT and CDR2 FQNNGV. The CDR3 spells CASSLALQSEKLFF.

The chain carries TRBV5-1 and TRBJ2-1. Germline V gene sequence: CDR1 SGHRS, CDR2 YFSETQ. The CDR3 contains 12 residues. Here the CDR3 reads CASSWGSNEQFF.

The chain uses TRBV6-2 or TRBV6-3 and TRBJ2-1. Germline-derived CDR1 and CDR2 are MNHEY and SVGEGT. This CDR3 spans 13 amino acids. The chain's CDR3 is CASSYTDYNEQFF.

The CDR3 sequence is CAISGTGSSYEQYF. This chain uses TRBV10-3 with TRBJ2-7; the TRBD1 assignment by TCRdb is unverifiable without DNA. This CDR3 is built from 14 residues. The V gene's germline CDR1 is ENHRY and CDR2 SYGVKD.

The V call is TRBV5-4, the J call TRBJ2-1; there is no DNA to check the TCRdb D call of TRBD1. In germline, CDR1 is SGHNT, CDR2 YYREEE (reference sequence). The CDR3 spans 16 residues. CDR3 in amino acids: CASNLGGPSSYNEQFF.

This chain's CDR3 is CSVDGTGLFSQYF. V and J are TRBV29-1 and TRBJ2-3; no DNA is available, so the TRBD1 call from TCRdb remains unchecked. There are 13 residues in the CDR3. Germline V lookup: CDR1 SQVTM, CDR2 ANQGSEA.

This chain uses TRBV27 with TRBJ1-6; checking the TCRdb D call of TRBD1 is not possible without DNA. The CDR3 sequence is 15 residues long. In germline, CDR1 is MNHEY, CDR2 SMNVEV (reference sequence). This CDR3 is CASSPTQARDSPLHF.

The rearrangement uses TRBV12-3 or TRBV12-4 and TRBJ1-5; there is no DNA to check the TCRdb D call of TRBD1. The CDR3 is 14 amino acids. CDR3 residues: CASSLRGNNQPQHF.